The clone carrying this T cell receptor (beta chain) has only a few counts. Generated by immunoSEQ multiplex PCR, the TCRdb table keeps only in-frame clones and is missing some. The repertoire holds about 55,000 clones, with 80% as singletons. Trimming stripped 2 bases from V and 0 bases from J, with 4 bases between. The germline V gene encodes CDR1 MRHNA and CDR2 SNTAGT. This CDR3 comprises 13 residues. This entry belongs to a study of OX40 agonist ivuxolimab in advanced cancers. The overall study: Participants could have had prior anti-PD-1, anti-PD-L1 or anti-CTLA-4 therapy, and less than 45% had some.

Autoimmune disease history or systemic immunosuppression excluded patients. This TCR came from an adult with an advanced solid tumor such as melanoma, head and neck, liver or kidney cancer. The sequences come from CD4+ or CD8+ T cells sorted from blood, collected in a trial of the OX40 agonist ivuxolimab. The V call is TRBV6-4, the J call TRBJ1-1; D remains unclear. DNA for the CDR3: TGTGCCAGCAGTGACGAGATGAACACTGAAGCTTTCTTT. Amino acids: CASSDEMNTEAFF.